The 14 T cell receptor beta chains in this list originate from one sample, sequenced in a study of Ad26.COV2.S vaccination and SARS-CoV-2 variants. Clones were read by immunoSEQ multiplex PCR, and TCRdb kept only the in-frame ones, dropping some. The profile shows about 350,000 clones, 92% of them singletons. The source was peripheral blood, collected after recovery from COVID-19. The receptors were gathered from a human donor who had recovered from COVID-19.

This chain uses TRBV19 with TRBJ1-2; 10 bases agree with TRBD1. Germline CDR1 and CDR2: LNHDA and SQIVND (reference sequence). The CDR3 has 16 residues. J was trimmed by 4 bases and V by 5 bases; bases with no gene match: 10. This CDR3 is CASSRLGTGDFYGYTF. CDR3 DNA: TGTGCCAGTAGTCGCTTAGGGACAGGGGATTTCTATGGCTACACCTTC.

This clone occurred once. The genes are TRBV6-1 and TRBJ2-3; tentatively, D is TRBD2 (5 bases). Deletions cut 1 base from V and 4 bases from J, with 9 bases between. Germline V gives CDR1 MNHNS, CDR2 SASEGT. CDR3 length: 14 amino acids. In DNA, the CDR3 is TGTGCCAGCAGTGAAGGTCGGGGAGCAGATACGCAGTATTTT. It yields the protein CASSEGRGADTQYF.

The chain combines TRBV2 with TRBJ2-7; perhaps TRBD1 as D (5 bases). Trimming removed 4 bases at V and 6 bases at J, with 7 bases between. The CDR3 is 11 residues long. CDR1 SNHLY and CDR2 FYNNEI come from the germline V gene. This CDR3 reads CASSVGVEQYF. The CDR3 DNA reads as TGTGCCAGCAGTGTAGGGGTCGAGCAGTACTTC.

This sequence joins TRBV10-3 and TRBJ2-2; no reliable D call. This CDR3 is built from 15 residues. CDR1 ENHRY and CDR2 SYGVKD come from the germline V gene. V lost 2 bases, J lost 5 bases, and 12 bases lay in between. The CDR3 DNA sequence: TGTGCCATCAGTGAGGGCCTCGTAACAACCGGGGAGCTGTTTTTT. Encoded protein: CAISEGLVTTGELFF.

Comment on this clone: The same CDR3 also results from other DNA sequences found in this sample. The rearrangement joins TRBV5-6 to TRBJ1-1; D is unresolved. There are 13 residues in the CDR3. Trimming stripped 0 bases from V and 2 bases from J, with 5 bases between. The germline gives CDR1 SGHDT, CDR2 YYEEEE. CDR3 DNA sequence: TGTGCCAGCAGCTTGGGCGGCAACACTGAAGCTTTCTTT. Residues: CASSLGGNTEAFF.

V and J are TRBV19 and TRBJ2-3; unclear D gene. Deletions cut 4 bases from V and 2 bases from J, with 10 bases between. The CDR3 contains 14 residues. From germline, CDR1 is LNHDA and CDR2 SQIVND (reference sequence). The CDR3, as DNA: TGTGCCAGTAGTACTAACGGATACACAGATACGCAGTATTTT. It specifies CASSTNGYTDTQYF.

The chain joins TRBV6-5 to TRBJ2-7; 8 nucleotides match TRBD1. Losses at the gene ends were 6 bases for V and 5 bases for J; bases not matched to a gene: 12. Looked up from germline, CDR1 is MNHEY and CDR2 is SVGAGI. There are 15 residues in the CDR3. The CDR3 DNA is TGTGCCAGCAGAAAGGGGACAGGTTTAAGAAACGAGCAGTACTTC. Translation gives CASRKGTGLRNEQYF.

The chain uses TRBV5-4 and TRBJ1-1, with D tentatively TRBD1 (6 bases). CDR3 length equals 13 residues. Trimming cost V 3 bases and J 6 bases, with 12 bases left between them. Germline lookup yields CDR1 SGHNT and CDR2 YYREEE (reference sequence). The CDR3: CASSSGQRAEAFF. CDR3 in DNA: TGTGCCAGCAGCTCAGGACAGCGCGCTGAAGCTTTCTTT.

This clone was detected once. The rearrangement joins TRBV7-2 to TRBJ1-5; D is possibly TRBD1 (5 bases). Trimming removed 2 bases from V and 7 bases from J, with 9 bases in between. CDR1 SGHTA and CDR2 FQGNSA come from the germline V gene. This CDR3 is 13 amino acids long. The CDR3 spells CASSLQGEQPQHF. Written as DNA, the CDR3 is TGTGCCAGCAGCTTACAGGGAGAACAGCCCCAGCATTTT.

The CDR3 coding sequence is TGTGCCAGCAGTGAAGAGGGCTGGGAGCAGTACTTC. The encoded protein is CASSEEGWEQYF. The gene calls are TRBV2 and TRBJ2-7; D is ambiguous. Germline CDR1 and CDR2: SNHLY and FYNNEI. With 1 base removed from V and 7 bases from J, the gap between germline ends came to 8 bases. The CDR3 length is 12 residues. Drawing the rest from reference TRBV2 and TRBJ2-7, the complete variable domain is EPEVTQTPSHQVTQMGQEVILRCVPISNHLYFYWYRQILGQKVEFLVSFYNNEISEKSEIFDDQFSVERPDGSNFTLKIRSTKLEDSAMYFCASSEEGWEQYFGPGTRLTVT.

The rearrangement joins TRBV9 to TRBJ2-3; D tentatively fits TRBD1 or TRBD2 (6 bases each). The CDR3 is 16 residues long. Trimming removed 0 bases at V and 3 bases at J, with 14 bases between. Germline CDR1 is SGDLS and CDR2 is YYNGEE. CDR3 nucleotide sequence: TGTGCCAGCAGCGTAGGAGGGGGGAAGGCAACAGATACGCAGTATTTT. Its protein is CASSVGGGKATDTQYF.

The chain couples TRBV20-1 to TRBJ1-1; no clear D. Trimming pared 5 bases from V and 11 bases from J, leaving 15 bases between. Germline CDR1 and CDR2: DFQATT and SNEGSKA (reference sequence). The length of the CDR3 is 11 residues. The CDR3 region is CSAHTGDGAFF. CDR3 nucleotides: TGCAGTGCTCACACCGGGGATGGCGCTTTCTTT.

The chain is built from TRBV4-1 and TRBJ2-6, with D uncertain. The germline V gene has CDR1 MGHRA and CDR2 YSYEKL. The V gene lost 3 bases and the J gene lost 4 bases, with 13 bases spanning the gap. The CDR3 length is 16 residues. Written as DNA, the CDR3 is TGCGCCAGCAGCCACTCAGCTAGGGCAGGGGCCAACGTCCTGACTTTC. As protein: CASSHSARAGANVLTF.

This chain uses TRBV11-2 with TRBJ2-1; possible D gene TRBD2, 6 bases. Between the trimmed V and J ends, which lost 5 bases and 0 bases, there was a span of 14 bases. Per germline, CDR1 SGHAT and CDR2 FQNNGV. There are 16 residues in the CDR3. The CDR3 DNA is TGTGCCAGCAGCACGACTAGTACGATCTCCTACAATGAGCAGTTCTTC. Its protein is CASSTTSTISYNEQFF.